This T cell receptor (beta chain) derives from a study of identifying expanded T cells in peripheral blood. The CDR3 is 15 amino acids. V was trimmed by 4 bases and J by 4 bases, leaving 16 bases between them. In germline, CDR1 is ENHRY, CDR2 SYGVKD. No infections or other immune events were documented during collection. Repertoires were generated with immunoSEQ multiplex PCR, while TCRdb's copy carries only in-frame clones and drops some. This sample yields about 86,000 clones, of which 70% to 90% are seen a single time; less than 5% belongs to the top ten. The TCR sequence derives from a person between 18 and 75 years old in good health. The sequenced material came from blood. The chain combines TRBV10-3 with TRBJ1-2; weak D call: TRBD1 (5 bases). The CDR3 sequence is CAISGVEGVPYGYTF. For the CDR3, the DNA is TGTGCCATCAGTGGGGTGGAAGGGGTCCCCTATGGCTACACCTTC.